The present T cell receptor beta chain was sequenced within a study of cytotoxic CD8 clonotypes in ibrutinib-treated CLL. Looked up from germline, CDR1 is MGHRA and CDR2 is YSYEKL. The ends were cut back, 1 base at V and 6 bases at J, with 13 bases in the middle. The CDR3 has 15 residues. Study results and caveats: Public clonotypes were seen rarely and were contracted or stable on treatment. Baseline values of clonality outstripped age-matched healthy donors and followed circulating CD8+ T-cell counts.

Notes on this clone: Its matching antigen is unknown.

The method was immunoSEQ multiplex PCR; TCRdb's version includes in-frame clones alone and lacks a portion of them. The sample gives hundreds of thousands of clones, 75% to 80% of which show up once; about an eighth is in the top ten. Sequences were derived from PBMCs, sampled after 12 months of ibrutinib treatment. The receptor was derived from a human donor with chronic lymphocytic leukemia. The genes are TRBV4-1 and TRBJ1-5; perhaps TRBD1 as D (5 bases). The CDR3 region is CASSQGVGRGQPQHF. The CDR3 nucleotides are TGCGCCAGCAGCCAAGGGGTAGGGAGGGGTCAGCCCCAGCATTTT.